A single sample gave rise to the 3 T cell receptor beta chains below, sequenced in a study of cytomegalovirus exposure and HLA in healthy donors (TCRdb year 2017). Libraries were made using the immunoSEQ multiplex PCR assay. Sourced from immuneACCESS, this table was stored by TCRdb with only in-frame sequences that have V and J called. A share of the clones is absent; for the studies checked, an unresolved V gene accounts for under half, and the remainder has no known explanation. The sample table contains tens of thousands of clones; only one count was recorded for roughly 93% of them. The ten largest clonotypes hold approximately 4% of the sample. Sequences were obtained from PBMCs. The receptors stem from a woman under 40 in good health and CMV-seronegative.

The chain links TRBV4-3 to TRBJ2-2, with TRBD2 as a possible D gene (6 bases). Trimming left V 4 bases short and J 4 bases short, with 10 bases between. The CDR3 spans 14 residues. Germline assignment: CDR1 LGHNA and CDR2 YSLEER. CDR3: CASSLLASTGELFF. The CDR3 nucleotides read TGCGCCAGCAGCCTACTAGCCAGCACCGGGGAGCTGTTTTTT.

The CDR3 sequence: CASSPDPPRELYTQYF. The CDR3 region has the DNA TGCGCCAGCAGTCCGGACCCTCCGAGGGAACTATATACGCAGTATTTT. V and J are TRBV10-2 and TRBJ2-3; perhaps TRBD2 as D (5 bases). Germline V gives CDR1 WSHSY, CDR2 SAAADI. Between the trimmed V and J ends, which lost 5 bases and 7 bases, there was a span of 22 bases. The CDR3 runs 16 residues.

The CDR3 loop reads CASSSRQGQEVNTEAFF. The CDR3, as DNA: TGTGCCAGCAGCTCAAGACAGGGACAAGAGGTGAACACTGAAGCTTTCTTT. The rearrangement uses TRBV7-2 and TRBJ1-1, with 7 bases identical to TRBD1. With V trimmed by 4 bases and J by 0 bases, 11 bases remained unmatched. The CDR3 is made up of 17 amino acids. CDR1 is SGHTA, CDR2 FQGNSA, per germline.